Described below is a single TCR beta chain sequence and its context. The record originates from a study of blood T cell repertoires in COVID-19. Study-level background: COVID-19 samples collected from the United States, Italy and Spain covered acute and convalescent phases.

In the original processing: The authors estimated nucleated cell counts from reference gene primer amplification. Libraries were prepared by immunoSEQ multiplex PCR; TCRdb keeps only in-frame clonotypes and omits some of them. The DNA was the basis for D and trimming; V, J and clone size are from that table. The data contain more than 200,000 clones, roughly 80% of them seen just once; the ten biggest clones take up nearly 5%. The CDR3 is made up of 15 amino acids. The germline gives CDR1 SNHLY, CDR2 FYNNEI. J lost 5 bases, V lost 6 bases, and 3 bases had no gene match. The rearrangement links TRBV2 to TRBJ2-2; 13 positions agree with TRBD2. The sequenced material came from peripheral blood. The TCR comes from a woman older than 75 with active or convalescent COVID-19. The CDR3 DNA follows: TGTGCCAGCAGCCAACTAGCGGGGGGGACCGGGGAGCTGTTTTTT. Translating gives CASSQLAGGTGELFF.